This T cell receptor beta chain was observed in a study of identical twins. The length of the CDR3 is 17 residues. V was shortened by 5 bases and J by 4 bases, with 27 bases between the two germline ends. Germline CDR1 is DFQATT and CDR2 is SNEGSKA (reference sequence). TCRdb re-called the 5' RACE reads through MiXCR, storing one row per CDR3 protein. The sample shows 750,000 to 950,000 distinct CDR3 sequences, roughly an eighth of them seen only once. This clonotype was counted only a few times. Another study also made use of these data, one on yellow fever vaccine responses in identical twins.

The receptor was derived from a woman between 18 and 29 years old in good health. The rearrangement links TRBV20-1 to TRBJ2-7; D may be TRBD1 (6 bases). Sequenced sample: PBMCs. This CDR3 is CSAQDSRSTGWRYEQYF. The CDR3 DNA reads TGCAGTGCTCAGGATTCCCGCTCAACAGGGTGGAGGTACGAGCAGTACTTC.